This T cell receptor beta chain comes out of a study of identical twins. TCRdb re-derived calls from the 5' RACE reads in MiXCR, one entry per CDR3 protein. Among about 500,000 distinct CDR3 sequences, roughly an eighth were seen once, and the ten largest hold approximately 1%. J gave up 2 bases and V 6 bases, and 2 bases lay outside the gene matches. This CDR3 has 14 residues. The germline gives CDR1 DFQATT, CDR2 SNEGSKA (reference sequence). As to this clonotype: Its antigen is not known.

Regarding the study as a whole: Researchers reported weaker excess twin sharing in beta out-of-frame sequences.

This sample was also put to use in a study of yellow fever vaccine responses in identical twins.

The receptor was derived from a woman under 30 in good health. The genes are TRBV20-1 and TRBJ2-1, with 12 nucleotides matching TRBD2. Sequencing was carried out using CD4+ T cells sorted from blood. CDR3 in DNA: TGCAGTGCCAGGACTAGCGGGGCCTACAATGAGCAGTTCTTC. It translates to CSARTSGAYNEQFF.